The 19 T cell receptor beta chains below all came from one sample that was sequenced in a study of molecular identifiers for immune sequencing clone quantification. TCRdb passed the PCR reads through MiXCR, listing each CDR3 protein once. Among about 67,000 distinct CDR3 sequences, 15% to 20% were seen once, and the ten largest hold 1.4% to 1.5%. The material sequenced was naive CD8+ T cells from blood, with Jurkat cell RNA spiked in. Subset described: FACS-sorted CD8+CD4-CCR7+CD45RA+ naive T cells. The receptors derive from a human donor in good health. Some libraries in this study had Jurkat cell RNA spiked in.

The chain recombines TRBV5-5 with TRBJ1-1; D may be TRBD1 (5 bases). The germline V and J ends were trimmed by 5 bases and 11 bases, with 13 bases remaining between them. The germline V gene has CDR1 SGHKS and CDR2 YYEKEE (reference sequence). This CDR3 comprises 11 residues. The CDR3 DNA follows: TGTGCCAGCAGGGAGGGGTGGAGGGCTTTCTTT. Translation gives CASREGWRAFF. Variable domain in full (rest from reference TRBV5-5 and TRBJ1-1): DAGVTQSPTHLIKTRGQQVTLRCSPISGHKSVSWYQQVLGQGPQFIFQYYEKEERGRGNFPDRFSARQFPNYSSELNVNALLLGDSALYLCASREGWRAFFGQGTRLTVV.

This clonotype was picked up many times. The rearrangement links TRBV13 to TRBJ1-1; D may be TRBD1 (5 bases). V lost 4 bases to trimming and J lost 3 bases, with 9 bases between them. Germline V gene sequence: CDR1 PRHDT, CDR2 FYEKMQ (reference sequence). This CDR3 has 13 residues. The CDR3 sequence: CASSSGTYTEAFF. The CDR3 DNA is TGTGCCAGCAGCTCCGGGACCTACACTGAAGCTTTCTTT.

The rearrangement uses TRBV12-3 or TRBV12-4 and TRBJ1-1, with a possible D match to TRBD1 (5 bases). The germline V and J ends were trimmed by 7 bases and 5 bases, with 20 bases remaining between them. The CDR3 has 15 amino acids. CDR3 amino acids: CASNPRTRGITEAFF. As DNA, the CDR3 is TGTGCCAGCAACCCAAGGACCCGGGGGATTACTGAAGCTTTCTTT.

This clonotype was recorded at least ten times. V and J are TRBV9 and TRBJ2-2, with D tentatively TRBD2 (5 bases). Trimming left V 0 bases short and J 0 bases short, with 9 bases between. Germline lookup yields CDR1 SGDLS and CDR2 YYNGEE. The length of the CDR3 is 16 residues. CDR3 in DNA: TGTGCCAGCAGCGTAGGGAGCGGAACGAACACCGGGGAGCTGTTTTTT. The encoded protein is CASSVGSGTNTGELFF.

The chain combines TRBV28 with TRBJ2-7, with D unclear. The CDR3 extends over 13 amino acids. Per germline, CDR1 MDHEN and CDR2 SYDVKM. Trimming cost V 5 bases and J 3 bases, with 11 bases left between them. CDR3 in DNA: TGTGCCAGCAGTGTCCACCCCAACTACGAGCAGTACTTC. It codes for CASSVHPNYEQYF.

Many counts were recorded for this clonotype. This rearrangement joins TRBV12-3 or TRBV12-4 to TRBJ2-1; 8 bases are shared with TRBD2. Trimming at V came to 3 bases and at J to 8 bases, leaving 15 bases not matched to a gene. This CDR3 is built from 17 residues. The chain's CDR3 is CASSFMGAGGSSYEQFF. CDR3 sequence (DNA): TGTGCCAGCAGTTTTATGGGTGCGGGAGGAAGCAGCTATGAGCAGTTCTTC.

This clonotype occurred many times. The chain joins TRBV7-9 to TRBJ2-7, with unresolved D. The V end lost 1 base, the J end lost 5 bases, and 12 bases lay between the germline ends. Germline V CDR1 and CDR2: SEHNR, FQNEAQ (reference sequence). The CDR3 runs 14 residues. CDR3: CASSLVTGLDEQYF. The CDR3 DNA is TGTGCCAGCAGCTTAGTTACCGGGTTGGACGAGCAGTACTTC.

Many counts were recorded for this clonotype. The V and J genes are TRBV5-4 and TRBJ2-1, with 10 bases matching TRBD2. The trim removed 6 bases at V and 10 bases at J, leaving 16 bases unmatched. Germline V lookup: CDR1 SGHNT, CDR2 YYREEE (reference sequence). The CDR3 is 16 residues long. The CDR3 region has the DNA TGTGCCAGCATCCCAGGTGGGAGCGGGAGGGCCGAGGAGCAGTTCTTC. This translates into CASIPGGSGRAEEQFF. Drawing the rest from reference TRBV5-4 and TRBJ2-1, the complete variable domain is ETGVTQSPTHLIKTRGQQVTLRCSSQSGHNTVSWYQQALGQGPQFIFQYYREEENGRGNFPPRFSGLQFPNYSSELNVNALELDDSALYLCASIPGGSGRAEEQFFGPGTRLTVL.

The chain couples TRBV6-5 to TRBJ2-1; 8 bases agree with TRBD1. CDR1 MNHEY and CDR2 SVGAGI come from the germline V gene. The V segment lost 4 bases and the J segment 10 bases; nucleotides outside the gene matches: 9. The CDR3 runs to 14 residues. Here the CDR3 reads CASSFPGQAREQFF. As DNA, the CDR3 is TGTGCCAGCAGTTTCCCGGGACAGGCGAGGGAGCAGTTCTTC.

Remarks on this clonotype: A read error may be the cause here, since a much bigger clone is one base away. The chain carries TRBV27 and TRBJ2-7; 12 nucleotides line up with TRBD2. With 5 bases clipped from V and 6 bases from J, the junction kept 20 bases outside the gene matches. In germline, CDR1 is MNHEY, CDR2 SMNVEV (reference sequence). The CDR3 consists of 19 residues. This CDR3 is CASSIYQGLAGPGFREQYF. CDR3 sequence (DNA): TGTGCCAGCAGTATATACCAGGGACTAGCGGGTCCTGGGTTCCGCGAGCAGTACTTC.

This clonotype was observed a handful of times. Germline is not matched at one junction end, which may reflect a read error. This chain links TRBV9 with TRBJ2-2, with a tentative D call TRBD2 (5 bases). Per germline, CDR1 SGDLS and CDR2 YYNGEE. The CDR3 covers 14 residues. The CDR3: CASSSAYNTGDLFF. The CDR3 DNA follows: TGTGCCAGCAGCTCCGCCTACAACACCGGGGATCTGTTTTTT.

As concerns this clonotype: Likely a read error: the CDR3 ends without its conserved phenylalanine or tryptophan. The chain recombines TRBV19 with TRBJ2-1; TRBD1 is a possible D gene (6 bases). The germline V gene encodes CDR1 LNHDA and CDR2 SQIVND (reference sequence). The CDR3 contains 14 residues. This CDR3 reads CASSQGSSYNEQFS. The CDR3 DNA sequence: TGCGCCAGTAGTCAGGGGAGCTCCTACAATGAGCAGTTCTCC.

This clonotype was recorded at least ten times. The CDR3 nucleotides read TGTGCCAGCAGCCCGGGACTAGCGGGAGATCCCTCGACCGGGGAGCTGTTTTTT. Amino acid sequence: CASSPGLAGDPSTGELFF. The V and J genes are TRBV7-8 and TRBJ2-2, with TRBD2 matching 14 bases. CDR1 and CDR2 (germline): SGHVS, FQNEAQ. V was pared by 5 bases and J by 5 bases, with 10 bases of the junction left unmatched. The CDR3 covers 18 residues.

There are many counts of this clonotype. This chain links TRBV20-1 with TRBJ2-3; D not certain. Germline lookup yields CDR1 DFQATT and CDR2 SNEGSKA (reference sequence). V was trimmed by 1 base and J by 6 bases, leaving 14 bases between them. This CDR3 has 14 amino acids. The CDR3 sequence is CSARGAPVGDTQYF. The CDR3 coding sequence is TGCAGTGCTAGAGGTGCACCGGTAGGCGATACGCAGTATTTT.

This clonotype was recorded many times. The rearrangement links TRBV12-3 or TRBV12-4 to TRBJ2-2, with D possibly being TRBD2 (6 bases). V was trimmed by 7 bases and J by 3 bases, leaving 21 bases between them. The CDR3 length is 17 residues. CDR3 sequence reads: CASTFFWREEDTGELFF. The CDR3 nucleotides read TGTGCCAGCACCTTCTTTTGGCGGGAAGAAGACACCGGGGAGCTGTTTTTT.

Points on this clonotype: A much bigger clone sits one base away, suggesting this may be a read error. The J gene is TRBJ2-2, the V gene TRBV6-2 or TRBV6-3; D not certain. The CDR3 runs 12 residues. Germline loops: CDR1 MNHEY, CDR2 SVGEGT. The CDR3 sequence: CASCYEIGELFF. In nucleotides, the CDR3 is TGTGCCAGCTGTTACGAGATCGGGGAGCTGTTTTTT.

A few counts support this clonotype. The chain combines TRBV28 with TRBJ2-7; 10 nucleotides match TRBD2. CDR3 size: 15 residues. Germline V CDR1 and CDR2: MDHEN, SYDVKM. Trimming at V came to 6 bases and at J to 5 bases, leaving 10 bases not matched to a gene. The CDR3 loop is CASSDPTSGNHEQYF. The CDR3, as DNA: TGTGCCAGCAGCGACCCTACTAGCGGGAACCACGAGCAGTACTTC. The whole variable domain, filled in from reference TRBV28 and TRBJ2-7, reads DVKVTQSSRYLVKRTGEKVFLECVQDMDHENMFWYRQDPGLGLRLIYFSYDVKMKEKGDIPEGYSVSREKKERFSLILESASTNQTSMYLCASSDPTSGNHEQYFGPGTRLTVT.

At least ten counts were recorded for this clonotype. V is TRBV4-1 and J is TRBJ2-7, with unresolved D. The CDR3 extends over 15 amino acids. Germline CDR1 MGHRA, CDR2 YSYEKL. V was trimmed by 3 bases and J by 2 bases, leaving 14 bases between them. The CDR3: CASSHRLADAYEQYF. CDR3 bases: TGCGCCAGCAGCCACCGACTTGCGGACGCCTACGAGCAGTACTTC.

This clonotype was picked up many times. The rearrangement uses TRBV2 and TRBJ2-1; a possible D gene is TRBD2 (5 bases). Germline V gene lookup returns CDR1 SNHLY and CDR2 FYNNEI. V lost 6 bases to trimming and J lost 5 bases, with 17 bases between them. This CDR3 spans 15 amino acids. CDR3 amino acids: CASRALVEGDNEQFF. The CDR3 nucleotides read TGTGCCAGCAGAGCTCTAGTAGAGGGTGACAATGAGCAGTTCTTC.